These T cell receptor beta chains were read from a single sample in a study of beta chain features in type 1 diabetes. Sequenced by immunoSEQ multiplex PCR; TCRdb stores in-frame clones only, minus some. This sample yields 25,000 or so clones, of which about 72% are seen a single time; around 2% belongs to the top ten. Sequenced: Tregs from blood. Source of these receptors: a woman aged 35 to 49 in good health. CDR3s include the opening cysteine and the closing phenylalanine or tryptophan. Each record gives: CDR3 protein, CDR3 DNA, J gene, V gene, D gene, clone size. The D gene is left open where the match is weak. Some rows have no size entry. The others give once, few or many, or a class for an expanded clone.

CSVVRGAGKTQYF TGCAGCGTTGTTAGGGGCGCGGGGAAAACCCAGTACTTC TRBJ2-5 TRBV29-1 NA NA
CASSRSPQSGKETQYF TGCGCCAGCTCCCGATCGCCCCAATCCGGTAAAGAGACCCAGTACTTC TRBJ2-5 TRBV10-1 NA NA
CAVGQGVKNEQYF TGTGCCGTAGGACAGGGCGTTAAAAACGAGCAGTACTTC TRBJ2-7 TRBV6-5 TRBD1 few
CASRATLGGPYTGELFF TGCGCCAGCAGGGCAACCCTCGGGGGACCATACACCGGGGAGCTGTTTTTT TRBJ2-2 TRBV5-1 NA NA
CASSLGDFLRRQETQYF TGTGCCAGCAGCTTAGGGGACTTCCTTCGGAGGCAAGAGACCCAGTACTTC TRBJ2-5 TRBV7-8 NA few
CASSPRGRGLQETQYF TGTGCCAGCAGCCCCCGGGGCAGGGGGCTACAAGAGACCCAGTACTTC TRBJ2-5 TRBV9 TRBD1 NA
CASSPIREVMNTEAFF TGTGCCAGCTCACCAATTCGTGAGGTCATGAACACTGAAGCTTTCTTT TRBJ1-1 TRBV18 NA NA
CASTPRGQGGETQYF TGTGCCAGTACCCCCCGTGGACAGGGAGGAGAGACCCAGTACTTC TRBJ2-5 TRBV19 TRBD1 few
CASSADRANTEAFF TGTGCCAGCTCAGCAGACAGGGCGAACACTGAAGCTTTCTTT TRBJ1-1 TRBV18 TRBD1 NA
CSASRLESQYF TGCAGTGCTAGCCGGCTAGAGTCGCAGTACTTC TRBJ2-7 TRBV20-1 NA NA
CSVGASGASETQYF TGCAGCGTTGGAGCTAGCGGGGCATCAGAGACCCAGTACTTC TRBJ2-5 TRBV29-1 TRBD2 once
CASSHSGLVTGGYTF TGTGCCAGCAGCCATTCTGGTTTGGTGACGGGTGGCTACACCTTC TRBJ1-2 TRBV4-2 NA NA
CASSEFGQGIVSIGYTF TGTGCCAGCAGTGAATTCGGGCAGGGAATTGTGTCAATTGGCTACACCTTC TRBJ1-2 TRBV6-1 NA NA
CASSQDSGGAYTQYF TGTGCCAGCAGCCAAGATAGCGGGGGGGCATATACGCAGTATTTT TRBJ2-3 TRBV7-2 TRBD2 once
CASSLLAGGSYEQYF TGTGCCAGCAGTCTACTAGCGGGGGGGAGCTACGAGCAGTACTTC TRBJ2-7 TRBV11-2 TRBD2 few
CASSLDRLQGYSEKLFF TGTGCCAGCAGCTTAGACCGCCTACAGGGTTATTCTGAAAAACTGTTTTTT TRBJ1-4 TRBV7-9 NA NA
CASSFEAEAFF TGTGCCAGCAGCTTCGAGGCTGAAGCTTTCTTT TRBJ1-1 TRBV7-9 NA NA
CASSYAGRGWTGELFF TGTGCCAGCAGTTACGCTGGCAGGGGGTGGACCGGGGAGCTGTTTTTT TRBJ2-2 TRBV6-5 TRBD1 NA
CASSIDLGSPSRSYEQYF TGTGCCAGTAGTATAGATTTGGGGAGCCCCTCTCGCTCCTACGAGCAGTACTTC TRBJ2-7 TRBV19 NA NA
CASAGTGARVSNQPQHF TGTGCCAGCGCGGGGACAGGGGCGAGGGTTAGCAATCAGCCCCAGCATTTT TRBJ1-5 TRBV7-2 TRBD1 few
CASSFQGLSEAFF TGTGCCAGCAGCTTTCAGGGTCTTTCAGAAGCTTTCTTT TRBJ1-1 TRBV5-5 NA NA
CASSLRDSQYF TGTGCCAGCAGCTTGAGGGACTCCCAGTATTTT TRBJ2-3 TRBV5-8 NA NA
CASRVGGVYSPLHF TGTGCCAGCAGGGTGGGGGGAGTCTATTCACCCCTCCACTTT TRBJ1-6 TRBV10-3 NA NA
CASSEMTLGLAGFEQFF TGTGCCAGCAGTGAAATGACCCTGGGACTAGCGGGATTTGAGCAGTTCTTC TRBJ2-1 TRBV6-1 TRBD2 NA